The T cell receptor beta chain under discussion was sequenced for a study of early T cells in non-severe SARS-CoV-2 infection (dated by TCRdb to about 2021). Regarding the study in general: Because TCR sequencing relied on bulk RNA taken from unsorted whole blood, pairing of alpha and beta chains was not possible. Study-wide findings and limitations: VDJdb matching was skewed toward anti-spike CD8 responses, so virus-specific expansions were likely underestimated and private and CD4 specificities were missed.

Measured from the cysteine to the phenylalanine, the CDR3 is 16 residues long. The retained sequence is limited to the CDR3, 48 bases, with the frame set at the first base. From a lookup of the germline V gene, CDR1 and CDR2 are SNHLY and FYNNEI. A distance of 15 bases separates the germline ends of V and J, which lose 0 bases and 9 bases respectively. A case-control design nested within a healthcare worker cohort in London, UK, was used, with weekly nasopharyngeal swab PCR tests and blood sampling performed. Healthcare workers were recruited during the week of the UK lockdown, between 23 and 31 March 2020, and followed weekly for up to roughly 16 weeks. Library preparation employed 5' RACE. Sequencing relied on a NextSeq 500. Unique molecular identifiers were attached to individual cDNA molecules in the TCR library protocol so that sequencing error and PCR bias could be corrected. TCR alpha and beta chains were both sequenced, and the abundances of alpha and beta sequences in each sample were closely correlated with each other. The authors' pipeline ran thus. V gene, J gene and CDR3 annotation of TCR sequences was performed with Decombinator V4. TCRs were defined as expanded if a significant change between any two time points was detected under a Poisson model with p below 0.0001. TCR abundances were normalised to the total number of TCRs sequenced per sample and were expressed as counts per million. TRAV1-2 paired with TRAJ12, TRAJ20 or TRAJ33 defined MAIT TCRs, while TRAV10 paired with TRAJ18 defined iNKT TCRs. A search of VDJdb, accessed on 1 November 2021, was run for TCRs annotated to CMV, EBV and SARS-CoV-2, with TCRs annotated for multiple antigens excluded. TCRdb's own reprocessing of the public reads used fastp at Q25 and MiXCR and kept productive beta chains. Rows are combined by CDR3 protein, so each entry shows the most common genes and DNA. In this record, the V and J calls reflect TCRdb's handling and not the investigators' own analysis. The sample has about 33,000 distinct CDR3 sequences on record, less than 8.5% of them singletons. The biggest ten clones account for roughly 4% of the sample.

About this clonotype itself: No antigen is known for it. Base qualities are missing; no much larger clone stands one base away.

The chain is made from TRBV2 and TRBJ1-6; TRBD1 might be the D gene, on 6 matching bases. Sequenced material: whole blood. This TCR came from an adult who was a healthcare worker with PCR-confirmed SARS-CoV-2 infection or an uninfected control (not recorded which). The CDR3: CASSEAPGQERSPLHF. The bases read TGTGCCAGCAGTGAAGCACCGGGACAAGAACGTTCACCCCTCCACTTT.